The 3 T cell receptor beta chains listed next were all sequenced from one sample in a study of blood T cell repertoires in COVID-19. Profiled with immunoSEQ multiplex PCR; TCRdb holds only in-frame clones, not every one. The sample includes approximately 85,000 clones, roughly four fifths of them seen just once. The sequencing sample was made of peripheral blood. The receptors stem from a human donor in a cohort sampled during active COVID-19.

The CDR3 protein is CASSSTSGGDNEQFF. The CDR3 nucleotides are TGCGCCAGCAGCTCGACTAGCGGGGGTGATAATGAGCAGTTCTTC. The gene calls are TRBV5-1 and TRBJ2-1; 12 positions agree with TRBD2. J lost 7 bases, V lost 3 bases, and 5 bases had no gene match. Germline CDR1 reads SGHRS; CDR2 reads YFSETQ. This CDR3 spans 15 amino acids.

The chain employs TRBV19 and TRBJ2-1, with unresolved D. Germline CDR1 and CDR2: LNHDA and SQIVND (reference sequence). This CDR3 has 14 amino acids. V gave up 3 bases and J gave up 0 bases, with 6 bases separating them. This chain's CDR3 is CASSIFGSYNEQFF. For the CDR3, the DNA is TGTGCCAGTAGTATTTTCGGCTCCTACAATGAGCAGTTCTTC.

J is TRBJ1-1 and V is TRBV6-6, with D unresolved. Germline V CDR1 and CDR2: MNHNY, SVGAGI (reference sequence). This CDR3 region has 11 residues. The V end was cut by 2 bases, the J end by 7 bases, with 5 bases between. The CDR3 DNA reads as TGTGCCAGCAGTTACCGGGTTGAAGCTTTCTTT. Translated: CASSYRVEAFF.